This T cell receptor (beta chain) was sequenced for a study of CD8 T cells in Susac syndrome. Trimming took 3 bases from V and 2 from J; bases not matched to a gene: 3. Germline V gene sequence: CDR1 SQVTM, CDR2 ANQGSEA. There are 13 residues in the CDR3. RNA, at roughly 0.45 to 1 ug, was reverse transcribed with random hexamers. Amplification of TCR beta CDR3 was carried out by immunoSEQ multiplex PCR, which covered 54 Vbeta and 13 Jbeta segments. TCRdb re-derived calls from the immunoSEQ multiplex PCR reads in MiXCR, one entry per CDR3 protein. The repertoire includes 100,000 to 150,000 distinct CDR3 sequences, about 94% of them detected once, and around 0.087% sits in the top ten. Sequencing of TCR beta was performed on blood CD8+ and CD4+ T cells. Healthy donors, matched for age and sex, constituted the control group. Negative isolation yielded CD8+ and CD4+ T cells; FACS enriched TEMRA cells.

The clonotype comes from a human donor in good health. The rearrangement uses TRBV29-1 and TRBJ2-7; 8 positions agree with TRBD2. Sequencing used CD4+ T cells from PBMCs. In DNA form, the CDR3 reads TGCAGCGTTGATTCGGGGGGGGCCTACGAGCAGTACTTC. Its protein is CSVDSGGAYEQYF.